Listed below are T cell receptor beta chains from one sample, sequenced in a study of T cell responses to AZD1222 COVID-19 vaccine. Profiling relied on immunoSEQ multiplex PCR, and the TCRdb table lists in-frame clones only, not all of them. This repertoire shows roughly 130,000 clones, approximately 86% found once; its top ten account for around 1.6%. The sequenced sample was peripheral blood, obtained on day 0 of AZD1222 vaccination. Source of these receptors: an adult in good health. Both conserved end residues are part of each CDR3. D genes are given only for firm matches. Size values are once, few and many counts, or a class for expanded clones, and some rows have none.

j_gene | v_gene | abundance | d_gene | CDR3aa | CDR3nt
TRBJ1-2 | TRBV11-2 | . | TRBD1 | CASSLGTGDYGYTF | TGTGCCAGCAGCTTAGGAACAGGGGACTATGGCTACACCTTC
TRBJ2-1 | TRBV24-1 | . | . | CATSPKGTRGYNEQFF | TGTGCCACCAGTCCTAAAGGCACCCGAGGGTACAATGAGCAGTTCTTC
TRBJ2-4 | TRBV28 | . | TRBD2 | CASSSGTSGGLSADIQYF | TGTGCCAGCAGTTCCGGGACTAGCGGGGGCCTCTCGGCGGACATTCAGTACTTC
TRBJ2-1 | TRBV19 | . | TRBD2 | CASSIPSGGPLNEQFF | TGTGCCAGTAGTATACCCAGCGGGGGCCCTCTCAATGAGCAGTTCTTC
TRBJ1-2 | TRBV7-9 | few | . | CASRASLVYDYGYTF | TGTGCCAGCAGGGCCTCTTTGGTATACGACTATGGCTACACCTTC
TRBJ2-1 | TRBV9 | . | TRBD1 | CASSVEGQGLIQFF | TGTGCCAGCAGCGTAGAGGGACAGGGTTTGATACAGTTCTTC
TRBJ1-6 | TRBV4-2 | . | . | CASSQDLGLPNSPLHF | TGTGCCAGCAGCCAAGATCTGGGCCTTCCTAATTCACCCCTCCACTTT
TRBJ2-7 | TRBV5-1 | . | . | CASSLVGLSYEQYF | TGCGCCAGCAGCTTGGTTGGCCTTTCCTACGAGCAGTACTTC
TRBJ1-1 | TRBV10-3 | . | . | CAISSGTKAFF | TGTGCCATCAGCTCCGGGACGAAAGCTTTCTTT
TRBJ2-7 | TRBV7-9 | . | TRBD1 | CASSLIGQGASPYEQYF | TGTGCCAGCAGCTTAATTGGACAGGGGGCGAGTCCCTACGAGCAGTACTTC
TRBJ1-6 | TRBV12-3/TRBV12-4 | . | . | CASSINHSPLHF | TGTGCCAGCAGTATAAACCATTCACCCCTCCACTTT
TRBJ1-1 | TRBV28 | once | . | CASNLQRGGNTEAFF | TGTGCCAGCAACTTACAGAGGGGGGGAAACACTGAAGCTTTCTTT
TRBJ1-1 | TRBV2 | once | . | CASSAPGGMGTEAFF | TGTGCCAGCAGTGCCCCGGGCGGGATGGGCACTGAAGCTTTCTTT
TRBJ2-7 | TRBV30 | . | . | CAWNRGTSSYEQYF | TGTGCCTGGAATAGGGGCACGAGCTCCTACGAGCAGTACTTC
TRBJ1-5 | TRBV2 | few | TRBD1 | CASSEFGQGNQPQHF | TGTGCCAGCAGTGAATTTGGACAGGGCAATCAGCCCCAGCATTTT
TRBJ1-4 | TRBV7-6 | . | . | CASSLAHSGNEKLFF | TGTGCCAGCAGCTTAGCGCATAGTGGTAATGAAAAACTGTTTTTT
TRBJ2-3 | TRBV6-2/TRBV6-3 | once | TRBD1 | CASSYARSRGRTDTQYF | TGTGCCAGCAGTTATGCGAGGTCGAGGGGGCGCACAGATACGCAGTATTTT
TRBJ2-5 | TRBV7-3 | . | TRBD2 | CASSLGPGGGQETQYF | TGTGCCAGCAGCTTAGGGCCGGGGGGAGGCCAAGAGACCCAGTACTTC
TRBJ1-1 | TRBV9 | . | TRBD1 | CASSAGQGQTEAFF | TGTGCCAGCAGCGCGGGACAGGGTCAGACTGAAGCTTTCTTT
TRBJ2-7 | TRBV28 | . | . | CASSLGFTGEQYF | TGTGCCAGCAGTTTGGGCTTCACGGGCGAGCAGTACTTC
TRBJ1-5 | TRBV18 | . | . | CASSPINQPQHF | TGTGCCAGCTCACCAATCAATCAGCCCCAGCATTTT
TRBJ1-4 | TRBV5-1 | once | . | CASSLDGGATNEKLFF | TGCGCCAGCAGCTTGGACGGAGGGGCAACTAATGAAAAACTGTTTTTT
TRBJ1-4 | TRBV6-2/TRBV6-3 | . | . | CASSPTNEKLFF | TGTGCCAGCAGCCCAACAAACGAAAAACTGTTTTTT
TRBJ2-3 | TRBV18 | once | TRBD1 | CASSPRTGFDTQYF | TGTGCCAGCTCACCGAGGACAGGGTTCGATACGCAGTATTTT
TRBJ1-1 | TRBV2 | . | . | CASNLDGGDTEAFF | TGTGCCAGCAACCTCGACGGCGGGGACACTGAAGCTTTCTTT
TRBJ2-7 | TRBV5-4 | . | TRBD1 | CASGGQGTYEQYF | TGTGCCAGCGGGGGACAGGGGACCTACGAGCAGTACTTC
TRBJ1-4 | TRBV28 | once | . | CASSLLTGINEKLFF | TGTGCCAGCAGTCTCCTGACAGGCATTAATGAAAAACTGTTTTTT
TRBJ1-3 | TRBV5-4 | . | TRBD1 | CASSLGQGATSGNTIYF | TGTGCCAGCAGCCTAGGACAGGGGGCTACCTCTGGAAACACCATATATTTT
TRBJ2-7 | TRBV18 | . | TRBD1 | CASSLGQGVHEQYF | TGTGCCAGCTCACTGGGACAGGGGGTCCACGAGCAGTACTTC
TRBJ2-7 | TRBV7-3 | . | TRBD1 | CASSFQATGYEQYF | TGTGCCAGCAGCTTTCAAGCGACAGGGTACGAGCAGTACTTC
TRBJ2-3 | TRBV14 | . | . | CASSQAGGTTDTQYF | TGTGCCAGCAGCCAAGCGGGGGGCACCACAGATACGCAGTATTTT
TRBJ1-5 | TRBV6-5 | . | . | CASWAANQPQHF | TGTGCCAGCTGGGCAGCGAATCAGCCCCAGCATTTT
TRBJ1-5 | TRBV2 | once | . | CASMGDGSNQPQHF | TGTGCCAGCATGGGGGACGGGAGCAATCAGCCCCAGCATTTT
TRBJ2-5 | TRBV3-1/TRBV3-2 | . | . | CASSQGAGPDTAQETQYF | TGTGCCAGCAGCCAAGGGGCCGGACCTGACACGGCTCAAGAGACCCAGTACTTC
TRBJ1-1 | TRBV6-2/TRBV6-3 | . | . | CASSWQATNTEAFF | TGTGCCAGCAGTTGGCAGGCCACGAACACTGAAGCTTTCTTT
TRBJ1-5 | TRBV2 | . | . | CASLRRYFPDSNQPQHF | TGTGCCAGCTTGAGACGTTACTTCCCCGATAGCAATCAGCCCCAGCATTTT
TRBJ2-2 | TRBV6-6 | . | . | CASTMDTGELFF | TGTGCCAGCACGATGGACACCGGGGAGCTGTTTTTT
TRBJ1-5 | TRBV19 | . | . | CASSKNRDQPQHF | TGTGCCAGTAGTAAGAACCGGGATCAGCCCCAGCATTTT
TRBJ1-5 | TRBV28 | . | TRBD1 | CASRPGTGYQPQHF | TGTGCCAGCAGACCCGGGACAGGGTATCAGCCCCAGCATTTT
TRBJ1-1 | TRBV4-2 | . | . | CASSQDVGRDEAFF | TGTGCCAGCAGCCAAGACGTCGGCCGGGATGAAGCTTTCTTT
TRBJ1-4 | TRBV2 | . | TRBD1 | CASSVATGGSAYEKLFF | TGTGCCAGCAGTGTTGCGACAGGGGGCAGTGCATATGAAAAACTGTTTTTT
TRBJ1-2 | TRBV28 | . | . | CASTFGAAFFGYTF | TGTGCCAGCACCTTTGGGGCAGCGTTTTTTGGCTACACCTTC
TRBJ1-1 | TRBV4-3 | . | . | CASSQWNGNTEAFF | TGCGCCAGCAGCCAATGGAACGGCAACACTGAAGCTTTCTTT
TRBJ1-2 | TRBV9 | . | . | CASSVLGANYGYTF | TGTGCCAGCAGCGTATTGGGAGCTAACTATGGCTACACCTTC
TRBJ2-2 | TRBV5-4 | . | TRBD2 | CASSVAGGAVSGELFF | TGTGCCAGCAGCGTAGCGGGGGGAGCTGTCAGCGGGGAGCTGTTTTTT
TRBJ2-5 | TRBV19 | few | . | CASSISTGYQETQYF | TGTGCCAGTAGTATCTCGACTGGGTACCAAGAGACCCAGTACTTC
TRBJ1-2 | TRBV19 | few | . | CASSIGVGTTSYGYTF | TGTGCCAGTAGTATAGGGGTAGGGACGACGAGCTATGGCTACACCTTC
TRBJ1-5 | TRBV2 | . | TRBD1 | CASGTGIGNQPQHF | TGTGCCAGCGGGACAGGGATCGGCAATCAGCCCCAGCATTTT
TRBJ2-2 | TRBV7-9 | few | . | CASSLEGAGELFF | TGTGCCAGCAGCTTAGAAGGGGCCGGGGAGCTGTTTTTT
TRBJ2-7 | TRBV7-9 | . | . | CASSPSYEQYF | TGTGCCAGCAGCCCTTCCTACGAGCAGTACTTC
TRBJ2-3 | TRBV5-1 | . | TRBD1 | CASSLTRTGSTDTQYF | TGCGCCAGCAGCTTAACAAGGACAGGTAGCACAGATACGCAGTATTTT
TRBJ2-5 | TRBV5-1 | . | . | CASSFTGQETQYF | TGCGCCAGCAGCTTTACAGGGCAAGAGACCCAGTACTTC
TRBJ1-2 | TRBV3-1/TRBV3-2 | once | . | CASSQESYGYTF | TGTGCCAGCAGCCAAGAAAGCTATGGCTACACCTTC